Each of the 7 T cell receptor beta chains below was sequenced from the same sample in a study of T cell changes during pregnancy in multiple sclerosis. Repertoires were generated with immunoSEQ multiplex PCR, while TCRdb's copy carries only in-frame clones and drops some. The table includes 25,000 to 30,000 clones, 85% to 95% detected once. The sequencing used CD4+ T cells from peripheral blood mononuclear cells, collected after pregnancy. Source of these receptors: a female donor with multiple sclerosis, enrolled in a pregnancy study.

V gene TRBV6-5 combines with J gene TRBJ2-3; 10 bases fit TRBD2. With V trimmed by 5 bases and J by 5 bases, 7 bases remained unmatched. This CDR3 has 15 residues. CDR1 and CDR2 from the germline V gene are MNHEY and SVGAGI. In nucleotides, the CDR3 is TGTGCCAGCAGTCTAGCGGGGGTTCTTCAAGATACGCAGTATTTT. As protein: CASSLAGVLQDTQYF.

The rearrangement joins TRBV9 to TRBJ1-6, with D perhaps matching TRBD1 (5 bases). With 0 bases removed from V and 7 bases from J, the gap between germline ends came to 17 bases. From germline, CDR1 is SGDLS and CDR2 YYNGEE. This CDR3 spans 17 amino acids. Written as DNA, the CDR3 is TGTGCCAGCAGCGTAGGGGGGGGAGGTCGGTTGAATTCACCCCTCCACTTT. Amino acids: CASSVGGGGRLNSPLHF.

The V and J genes are TRBV7-3 and TRBJ2-2; 7 bases map to TRBD2. The CDR3 totals 15 residues. Germline loops: CDR1 SGHTA, CDR2 FQGTGA. V shed 6 bases and J 3 bases; nucleotides not matched to a gene: 7. This CDR3 reads CASRPGGGYTGELFF. DNA for the CDR3: TGTGCCAGCAGACCGGGGGGTGGGTACACCGGGGAGCTGTTTTTT.

J is TRBJ2-3 and V is TRBV4-2; D is perhaps TRBD2 (5 bases). CDR1 and CDR2 (germline): LGHNA, YNFKEQ. CDR3 size: 15 residues. Trimming pared 0 bases from V and 1 base from J, leaving 8 bases between. CDR3 coding DNA: TGTGCCAGCAGCCAAGATACCGGGGGCACAGATACGCAGTATTTT. It codes for CASSQDTGGTDTQYF.

The CDR3 spells CASSQGLVGEKLFF. The CDR3 coding sequence is TGTGCCAGCAGCCAGGGACTAGTAGGTGAAAAACTGTTTTTT. J is TRBJ1-4 and V is TRBV9; D is perhaps TRBD1 (5 bases). The germline V gene encodes CDR1 SGDLS and CDR2 YYNGEE. The CDR3 runs to 14 residues. Trimming took 4 bases from V and 7 from J, leaving 14 bases between them.

The rearrangement uses TRBV28 and TRBJ2-7, with 7 bases fitting TRBD1. This CDR3 is built from 13 residues. V was clipped by 5 bases and J by 3 bases; unmatched bases: 4. Germline V gives CDR1 MDHEN, CDR2 SYDVKM. The CDR3 reads CASSPGDSYEQYF. CDR3 in DNA: TGTGCCAGCAGTCCCGGGGACAGCTACGAGCAGTACTTC.

The rearrangement uses TRBV15 and TRBJ2-3; 7 nucleotides align to TRBD2. Germline CDR1 is LNHNV and CDR2 is YYDKDF (reference sequence). The ends lost 1 base at V and 2 bases at J; junction bases unmatched: 6. The CDR3 covers 16 residues. CDR3 protein: CATSRGGGKDTDTQYF. Written as DNA, the CDR3 is TGTGCCACCAGCAGAGGGGGGGGGAAAGACACAGATACGCAGTATTTT.